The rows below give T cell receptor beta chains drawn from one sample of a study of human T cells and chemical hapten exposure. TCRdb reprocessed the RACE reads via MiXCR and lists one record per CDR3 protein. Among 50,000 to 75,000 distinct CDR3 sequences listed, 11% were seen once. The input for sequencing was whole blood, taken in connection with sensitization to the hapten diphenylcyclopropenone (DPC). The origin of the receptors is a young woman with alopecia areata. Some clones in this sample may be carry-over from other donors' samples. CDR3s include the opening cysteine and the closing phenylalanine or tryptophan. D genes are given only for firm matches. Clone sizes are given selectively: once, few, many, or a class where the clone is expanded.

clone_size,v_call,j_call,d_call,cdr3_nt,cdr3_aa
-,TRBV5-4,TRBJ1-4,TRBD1,TGTGCCAGCAGCGAGGACAGGAGTAATGAAAAACTGTTTTTT,CASSEDRSNEKLFF
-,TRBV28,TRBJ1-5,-,TGTGCCAGCAGCCTCGTCGGTCAGCCCCAGCATTTT,CASSLVGQPQHF
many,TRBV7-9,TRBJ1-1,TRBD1,TGTGCCAGCAGCTTTGACAGGGAAGATGCGGAAGCTTTCTTT,CASSFDREDAEAFF
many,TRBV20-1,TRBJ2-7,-,TGCAGTGCTAGAGTTGGAGCGTTTAGCTCCTACGAGCAGTACTTC,CSARVGAFSSYEQYF
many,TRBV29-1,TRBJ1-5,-,TGCAGCGCGCAAGCGGGGGTCAATCAGCCCCAGCATTTT,CSAQAGVNQPQHF
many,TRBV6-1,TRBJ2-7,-,TGTGCCAGCAGGGACCGGCCTAGTTGGGAGCAGTACTTC,CASRDRPSWEQYF
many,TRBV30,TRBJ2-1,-,TGTGCCTGGAGTACCCTCTACAATGAGCAGTTCTTC,CAWSTLYNEQFF
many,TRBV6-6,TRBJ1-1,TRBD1,TGTGCCAGCAGGCCCGGACAGGGGCAGTGGACTGAAGCTTTCTTT,CASRPGQGQWTEAFF
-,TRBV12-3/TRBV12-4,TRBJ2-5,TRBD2,TGTGCCAGCTCCTCACTAGCGGGACCTTTCGAGACCCAGTACTTC,CASSSLAGPFETQYF
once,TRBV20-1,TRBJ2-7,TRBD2,TGCAGTGCTTTGGCCGGGACTAGCTCCTACGAGCAGTACTTC,CSALAGTSSYEQYF
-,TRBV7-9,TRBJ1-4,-,TGTGCCAGCAGCTCTGGGGGAACGGGTGAAAAACTGTTTTTT,CASSSGGTGEKLFF
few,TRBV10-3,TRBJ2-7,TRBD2,TGTGCCATCAGAGGACTAGCGAACGGGCCCTACGAGCAGTACTTC,CAIRGLANGPYEQYF
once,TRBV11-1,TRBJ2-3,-,TGTGCCAGCAGCTTATCCCCCCTCATGGATACGCAGTATTTT,CASSLSPLMDTQYF
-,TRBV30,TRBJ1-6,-,TGTGCCTGGAGTGTGAGAGGAACAGGCCCCCTCCACTTT,CAWSVRGTGPLHF
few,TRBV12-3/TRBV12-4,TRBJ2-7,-,TGTGCCAGCAGTTTAGGCCCGTCGAGACCCTACGAGCAGTACTTC,CASSLGPSRPYEQYF
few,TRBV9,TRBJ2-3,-,TGTGCCAGCAGCGTATCCGCAGATACGCAGTATTTT,CASSVSADTQYF
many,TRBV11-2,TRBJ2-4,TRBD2,TGTGCCAGCAGCGGGACTAGCGGGAGCACTGACAAAAACATTCAGTACTTC,CASSGTSGSTDKNIQYF
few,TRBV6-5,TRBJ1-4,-,TGTGCCAGCAGTTACTCGACGGGGGCTAATGAAAAACTGTTTTTT,CASSYSTGANEKLFF
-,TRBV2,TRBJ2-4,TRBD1,TGTGCCAGCGGACAGGACAGGGTAGCCAAAAACATTCAGTACTTC,CASGQDRVAKNIQYF
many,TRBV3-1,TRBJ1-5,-,TGTGCCAGCAGCCAAGGATCAGGGAGCAATCAGCCCCAGCATTTT,CASSQGSGSNQPQHF
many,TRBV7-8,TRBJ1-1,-,TGTGCCAGCAGCTTAAGGCATAGGGCAGGGGAGAGGAACACTGAAGCTTTCTTT,CASSLRHRAGERNTEAFF
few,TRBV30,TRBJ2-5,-,TGTGCCTGGAAGCCCTGGGCCCGAGAGACCCAGTACTTC,CAWKPWARETQYF
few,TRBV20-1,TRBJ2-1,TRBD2,TGCAGTGCTAGCCCACTAGCGGGAGGAGGCAATGAGCAGTTCTTC,CSASPLAGGGNEQFF
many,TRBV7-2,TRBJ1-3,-,TGTGCCAGCAGCTTAAACTCTTGGACCTCTGGAAACACCATATATTTT,CASSLNSWTSGNTIYF
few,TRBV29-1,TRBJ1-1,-,TGCAGCGTTTACCTAAACACCTGGGAAGCTTTCTTT,CSVYLNTWEAFF
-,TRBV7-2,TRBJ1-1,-,TGTGCCAGCAGCTTATCCCGGGTCCACACTGAAGCTTTCTTT,CASSLSRVHTEAFF
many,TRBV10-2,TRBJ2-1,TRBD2,TGCGCCACCGCCTTAGCGGGAGGAGATGAGCAGTTCTTC,CATALAGGDEQFF
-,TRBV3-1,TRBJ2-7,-,TGTGGCAGCAGCCGACAGATCGGGGATGGGGGCGAGCAGTACTTC,CGSSRQIGDGGEQYF
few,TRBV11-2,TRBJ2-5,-,TGTGCCAGCAACGTGGGGGCTCCAGGAGTGAAGACCCAGTACTTC,CASNVGAPGVKTQYF
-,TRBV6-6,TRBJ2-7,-,TGTGCCAGCAGGGCCGGGCGGGGCATACACTCCTACGAGCAGTACTTC,CASRAGRGIHSYEQYF
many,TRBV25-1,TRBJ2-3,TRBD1,TGTGCCAGCAGACCCGGGACAGGGTTTGACACAGATACGCAGTATTTT,CASRPGTGFDTDTQYF
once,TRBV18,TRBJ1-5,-,TGTGCCAGCTCACACGGACAGAGTAGCAATCAGCCCCAGCATTTT,CASSHGQSSNQPQHF
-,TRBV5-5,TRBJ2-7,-,TGTGCCAGCAGCCCCGGAACGGACAGCTCCTACGAGCAGTACTTC,CASSPGTDSSYEQYF
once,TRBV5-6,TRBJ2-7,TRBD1,TGTGCCAGCAGCTTGGCGGGACAGAGCGCCTACGAGCAGTACTTC,CASSLAGQSAYEQYF
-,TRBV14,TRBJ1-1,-,TGTGCCAGCAGCCAAGTCGATACGCTCATGAACACTGAAGCTTTCTTT,CASSQVDTLMNTEAFF
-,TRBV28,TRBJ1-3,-,TGTGCCAGCAGTCCATTGAACCCCCTTCTAGGAAACACCATATATTTT,CASSPLNPLLGNTIYF
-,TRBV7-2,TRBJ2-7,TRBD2,TGTGCCAGCAGCACCGGACTAGCGGGAGGCAGTCCCCGCGAGCAGTACTTC,CASSTGLAGGSPREQYF
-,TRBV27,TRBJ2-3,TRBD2,TGTGCCAGCCTCCACATAGCGGGGCGAGATACGCAGTATTTT,CASLHIAGRDTQYF
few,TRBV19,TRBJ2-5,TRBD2,TGTGCCAGTAGTATAGGCGGGACCGGGACTACGGAGACCCAGTACTTC,CASSIGGTGTTETQYF
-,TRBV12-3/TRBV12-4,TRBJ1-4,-,TGTGCCAGCAGTTCAAGGACGGAACCCCTGAAACTGTTTTTT,CASSSRTEPLKLFF
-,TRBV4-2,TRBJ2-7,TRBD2,TGTGCCAGCAGCCAACAGGCGGGAGCTTTCTACGAGCAGTACTTC,CASSQQAGAFYEQYF
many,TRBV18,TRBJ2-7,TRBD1,TGTGCCAGCTCACCGAGGGACAGCTCCTACGAGCAGTACTTC,CASSPRDSSYEQYF
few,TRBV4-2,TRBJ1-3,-,TGTGCCAGCAGCCAAGAACTAAAGTACGGCAGCTCTGGAAACACCATATATTTT,CASSQELKYGSSGNTIYF
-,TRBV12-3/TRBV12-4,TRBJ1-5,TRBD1,TGTGCCGGCAGTTTAGGGACAGGGAGCAATCAGCCCCAGCATTTT,CAGSLGTGSNQPQHF
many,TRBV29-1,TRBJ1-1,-,TGCAGCGTTCGTAAAGACATGAACACTGAAGCTTTCTTT,CSVRKDMNTEAFF